These 29 T cell receptor beta chains originate from one sample sequenced in a study of OX40 agonist ivuxolimab in advanced cancers. TCRdb keeps only in-frame clones here, not all; method: immunoSEQ multiplex PCR. The sample contains 65,000 to 95,000 clones, around 88% of which appear only once. Sequenced here: CD4+ or CD8+ T cells sorted from blood, sampled in a trial of the OX40 agonist ivuxolimab. Receptor source: an adult with an advanced solid tumor such as melanoma, head and neck, liver or kidney cancer.

The chain has TRBV27 and TRBJ2-7, with 10 bases lining up with TRBD2. The CDR3 spans 15 residues. Trimming at V came to 2 bases and at J to 2 bases, leaving 3 bases not matched to a gene. CDR1 MNHEY and CDR2 SMNVEV come from the germline V gene (reference sequence). CDR3 sequence: CASSLLAGETYEQYF. The CDR3 nucleotides are TGTGCCAGCAGTTTACTAGCGGGAGAGACCTACGAGCAGTACTTC.

J is TRBJ2-3 and V is TRBV2; the match to TRBD2 covers 10 bases. The germline CDR1 and CDR2 sequences are SNHLY and FYNNEI. V shed 9 bases, J shed 1 base, and the junction held 1 base outside the gene matches. The CDR3 has 13 amino acids. The CDR3 nucleotides read TGTGCCAGTAGCGGGGGGCGCACAGATACGCAGTATTTT. It is translated as CASSGGRTDTQYF.

The rearrangement links TRBV11-2 to TRBJ1-1; D is ambiguous. The CDR3 length is 12 residues. Germline assignment: CDR1 SGHAT and CDR2 FQNNGV. Between the trimmed V and J ends, which lost 5 bases and 2 bases, there was a span of 6 bases. The chain's CDR3 is CASSIANTEAFF. In DNA, the CDR3 is TGTGCCAGCAGCATAGCAAACACTGAAGCTTTCTTT. The whole variable domain, remainder taken from reference TRBV11-2 and TRBJ1-1, is EAGVAQSPRYKIIEKRQSVAFWCNPISGHATLYWYQQILGQGPKLLIQFQNNGVVDDSQLPKDRFSAERLKGVDSTLKIQPAKLEDSAVYLCASSIANTEAFFGQGTRLTVV.

The V call is TRBV7-3, the J call TRBJ1-1; no clear D. Germline CDR1 SGHTA, CDR2 FQGTGA. The CDR3 length is 14 residues. Trimming shortened V by 3 bases and J by 0 bases, and 8 bases separated the two germline ends. The CDR3 spells CASSLAGMNTEAFF. Written as DNA, the CDR3 is TGTGCCAGCAGCTTGGCCGGGATGAACACTGAAGCTTTCTTT.

The chain joins TRBV21-1 to TRBJ2-2; TRBD1 was called by the table and not checked on the DNA. TRBV21-1 is a known pseudogene. CDR3 length: 17 amino acids. The CDR3 spells CASSKTADKPDTGELFF. DNA of the CDR3: TGTGCCAGCAGCAAAACTGCTGACAAGCCGGACACCGGGGAGCTGTTTTTT.

This clone was observed a few times. This rearrangement joins TRBV6-6 to TRBJ1-2; no definite D call. The germline gives CDR1 MNHNY, CDR2 SVGAGI (reference sequence). This CDR3 is 11 amino acids long. The ends were cut back, 9 bases at V and 3 bases at J, with 8 bases in the middle. The CDR3 DNA reads TGTGCCAGTGGGAGGGACTATGGCTACACCTTC. Its translation: CASGRDYGYTF.

A few counts support this clone. This chain links TRBV6-1 with TRBJ2-7; 7 nucleotides line up with TRBD1. From germline, CDR1 is MNHNS and CDR2 SASEGT. The CDR3 is 15 amino acids. V dropped 4 bases and J dropped 3; count of bases not matched to a gene: 9. CDR3 sequence (DNA): TGTGCCAGCAGTGGGACCGACAGGGCCCTCTACGAGCAGTACTTC. This gives the protein CASSGTDRALYEQYF.

The genes are TRBV12-2 and TRBJ1-1. TRBV12-2 represents a pseudogene. The CDR3 consists of 12 residues. The CDR3, as DNA: TGTGCAAGTCGCTTAGGTGGCACTGAAGCTTTCTTT. Translated, it gives CASRLGGTEAFF.

V gene TRBV5-4 combines with J gene TRBJ1-2; D may be TRBD1 (5 bases). CDR1 is SGHNT and CDR2 is YYREEE in the germline V gene (reference sequence). V lost 2 bases and J lost 1, with 9 bases in between. The CDR3 length is 14 residues. CDR3 protein: CASSFSGSNYGYTF. Written as DNA, the CDR3 is TGTGCCAGCAGCTTTTCAGGGAGTAACTATGGCTACACCTTC. The variable domain in full, with the rest retrieved from reference TRBV5-4 and TRBJ1-2, is ETGVTQSPTHLIKTRGQQVTLRCSSQSGHNTVSWYQQALGQGPQFIFQYYREEENGRGNFPPRFSGLQFPNYSSELNVNALELDDSALYLCASSFSGSNYGYTFGSGTRLTVV.

The chain has TRBV5-4 and TRBJ2-1; 7 bases are a match to TRBD1. The CDR3 is made up of 16 amino acids. Trimming cost V 2 bases and J 0 bases; bases outside gene matches: 5. Per the germline V gene, CDR1 is SGHNT and CDR2 is YYREEE (reference sequence). CDR3 amino acids: CASSLGQDSSYNEQFF. The CDR3 DNA follows: TGTGCCAGCAGCTTAGGACAGGACAGCTCCTACAATGAGCAGTTCTTC.

The rearrangement links TRBV6-5 to TRBJ1-4; D is unresolved. V was pared by 5 bases and J by 10 bases, with 17 bases between. CDR3 length: 14 residues. Germline V gene lookup returns CDR1 MNHEY and CDR2 SVGAGI. The CDR3 sequence: CASSPEPPWGKLFF. The CDR3 DNA reads as TGTGCCAGCAGTCCCGAGCCTCCTTGGGGAAAACTGTTTTTT.

V gene TRBV5-1 combines with J gene TRBJ1-1, with TRBD1 as a possible D gene (6 bases). Trimming removed 4 bases from V and 4 bases from J, with 17 bases in between. CDR3 length equals 15 residues. Germline lookup yields CDR1 SGHRS and CDR2 YFSETQ. The CDR3 sequence is CASSPTGAGGTEAFF. The CDR3 DNA is TGCGCCAGCAGCCCAACGGGGGCTGGGGGCACTGAAGCTTTCTTT.

The rearrangement uses TRBV27 and TRBJ2-3, with D perhaps TRBD1 or TRBD2 (5 bases each). With 3 bases removed from V and 8 bases from J, the gap between germline ends came to 24 bases. CDR1 is MNHEY and CDR2 is SMNVEV in the germline V gene (reference sequence). CDR3 length: 17 amino acids. CDR3 nucleotides: TGTGCCAGCAGTTTCATGGGCGGCTCGATAGGGGCGGGTACGCAGTATTTT. Encoded protein: CASSFMGGSIGAGTQYF.

The chain has TRBV5-1 and TRBJ2-1; 12 bases map to TRBD2. The J segment lost 6 bases and the V segment lost 0 bases, leaving 1 base of the junction unmatched. Germline lookup yields CDR1 SGHRS and CDR2 YFSETQ. The CDR3 consists of 15 residues. CDR3 sequence: CASSLGTSGVNEQFF. The CDR3 DNA reads as TGCGCCAGCAGCTTGGGGACTAGCGGGGTCAATGAGCAGTTCTTC.

The chain employs TRBV5-8 and TRBJ2-3, with 7 bases fitting TRBD1. The CDR3 is 15 amino acids. The germline gives CDR1 SGHTS, CDR2 YDEGEE. The V gene end was trimmed by 4 bases and the J gene end by 0 bases; junction bases not matched to a gene: 5. The CDR3 region is CASSRHRGSTDTQYF. DNA for the CDR3: TGTGCCAGCAGCCGTCACAGGGGTAGCACAGATACGCAGTATTTT.

The chain uses TRBV5-4 and TRBJ2-5; D is uncertain. The CDR3 runs 13 residues. Looked up from germline, CDR1 is SGHNT and CDR2 is YYREEE (reference sequence). V lost 0 bases to trimming and J lost 8 bases, with 11 bases between them. CDR3 in DNA: TGTGCCAGCAGCTTGGACACGGTGGAAACCCAGTACTTC. Translation: CASSLDTVETQYF.

The genes are TRBV6-1 and TRBJ2-3; TRBD2 matches at 11 bases. This CDR3 region has 17 residues. V lost 0 bases, J lost 6 bases, and 8 bases stayed unmatched. Germline CDR1 is MNHNS and CDR2 is SASEGT. This chain's CDR3 is CASSEAYQLAGGDTQYF. CDR3 DNA: TGTGCCAGCAGTGAAGCCTACCAGCTAGCGGGGGGTGATACGCAGTATTTT.

This chain uses TRBV30 with TRBJ1-2; 12 bases line up with TRBD1. V gave up 4 bases and J gave up 3 bases; unmatched junction bases: 9. CDR3 size: 16 residues. CDR1 and CDR2 (germline): GTSNPN, SVGIG (reference sequence). In DNA, the CDR3 is TGTGCCTGGACCGGGACAGGGGGCAAAGGATACTATGGCTACACCTTC. This gives the protein CAWTGTGGKGYYGYTF.

J is TRBJ2-7 and V is TRBV19, with TRBD2 as a possible D gene (5 bases). Germline V lookup: CDR1 LNHDA, CDR2 SQIVND (reference sequence). The CDR3 length is 14 residues. V was cut by 3 bases and J by 5 bases, with 14 bases left in between. The chain's CDR3 is CASSIIATHHEQYF. As DNA, the CDR3 is TGTGCCAGTAGTATCATAGCGACCCACCACGAGCAGTACTTC.

This sequence joins TRBV5-1 and TRBJ2-7; D unclear. There are 13 residues in the CDR3. The V and J ends lost 2 bases and 2 bases respectively, with 8 bases between them. The V gene's germline CDR1 is SGHRS and CDR2 YFSETQ. The CDR3 reads CASSLTATYEQYF. CDR3 sequence (DNA): TGCGCCAGCAGCTTAACGGCCACCTACGAGCAGTACTTC.

The chain couples TRBV5-1 to TRBJ1-2; 7 bases match TRBD1. CDR1 and CDR2 (germline): SGHRS, YFSETQ. CDR3 size: 14 residues. V shed 0 bases, J shed 5 bases, and the junction held 4 bases outside the gene matches. CDR3 sequence reads: CASSLDRGQYGYTF. The CDR3 region has the DNA TGCGCCAGCAGCTTGGATAGGGGACAGTATGGCTACACCTTC.

This chain joins TRBV7-2 and TRBJ2-3, with a tentative D call TRBD2 (5 bases). V gave up 4 bases and J gave up 0 bases, with 11 bases separating them. Germline values: CDR1 SGHTA, CDR2 FQGNSA. The CDR3 sequence is 15 residues long. In DNA, the CDR3 is TGTGCCAGCAGCTCCGGGATCATAAGCACAGATACGCAGTATTTT. Its translation: CASSSGIISTDTQYF.

Written as DNA, the CDR3 is TGTGCCAGCAGTTTCGACACCCCGGGACAGGGGTACACCGGGGAGCTGTTTTTT. It specifies CASSFDTPGQGYTGELFF. The V gene is TRBV27, the J gene TRBJ2-2; TRBD1 aligns across 10 bases. The CDR3 is made up of 18 amino acids. V trimming: 3 bases; J trimming: 3 bases; junction bases outside the gene matches: 10. Germline V gives CDR1 MNHEY, CDR2 SMNVEV (reference sequence).

This chain links TRBV11-3 with TRBJ2-2, with 7 bases matching TRBD1. This CDR3 is built from 15 residues. The V and J ends lost 5 bases and 5 bases, in that order; junction bases with no gene match: 8. Germline CDR1 is SGHNT and CDR2 is YENEEA. CDR3 sequence (DNA): TGTGCCAGCAGCCCTGCAAGGGGGCGTACCGGGGAGCTGTTTTTT. Amino acids: CASSPARGRTGELFF.

V and J are TRBV7-9 and TRBJ1-2; the D is unclear. CDR1 SEHNR and CDR2 FQNEAQ come from the germline V gene (reference sequence). V shed 0 bases and J shed 0 bases, with 5 bases lying between them. The CDR3 is 14 amino acids. CDR3 in amino acids: CASSLAPTNYGYTF. Written as DNA, the CDR3 is TGTGCCAGCAGCTTAGCCCCGACTAACTATGGCTACACCTTC.

The rearrangement links TRBV7-9 to TRBJ1-3; 12 positions agree with TRBD1. V was clipped by 7 bases and J by 1 base; unmatched bases: 11. The CDR3 runs to 18 residues. Per germline, CDR1 SEHNR and CDR2 FQNEAQ (reference sequence). The CDR3 region has the DNA TGTGCCAGCAACCCGTGGGACAGGGGGCGGTTTTCTGGAAACACCATATATTTT. This codes for CASNPWDRGRFSGNTIYF.

V gene TRBV28 combines with J gene TRBJ2-3; D gene unclear. Germline V gene sequence: CDR1 MDHEN, CDR2 SYDVKM. This CDR3 has 15 amino acids. V was shortened by 5 bases and J by 0 bases, with 12 bases between the two germline ends. The CDR3 nucleotides read TGTGCCAGCAGTCCGGGCTTGTCTAGCACAGATACGCAGTATTTT. It specifies CASSPGLSSTDTQYF.

V and J are TRBV11-2 and TRBJ1-2; D not resolved. The germline V and J ends were trimmed by 1 base and 1 base, with 13 bases remaining between them. The CDR3 loop spans 16 amino acids. From germline, CDR1 is SGHAT and CDR2 FQNNGV. The CDR3 region has the DNA TGTGCCAGCAGCTTAGCGTTCGAGAGGAGTAACTATGGCTACACCTTC. This gives the protein CASSLAFERSNYGYTF.

J is TRBJ2-1 and V is TRBV6-5; 16 positions match TRBD2. The CDR3 totals 15 residues. CDR1 is MNHEY and CDR2 is SVGAGI in the germline V gene. Germline trimming cut 7 bases from V and 4 bases from J; bases unmatched to any gene: 1. CDR3 coding DNA: TGTGCCAGCATGGGACTAGCGGGGGGGTACAATGAGCAGTTCTTC. Its translation is CASMGLAGGYNEQFF.